Listed below are T cell receptor beta chains from one sample, sequenced in a study of T cell responses to AZD1222 COVID-19 vaccine. Only in-frame clones appear in the TCRdb table, and some are missing; sequencing was by immunoSEQ multiplex PCR. The table lists more than 140,000 clones, 89% of them singletons, with about 3% in the top ten. Sequenced here: peripheral blood, sampled on day 0 of AZD1222 vaccination. The receptor source for this set is an adult in good health. Each CDR3 is given with its conserved first and last residue. Fields, in order: D gene, V gene, clone size, J gene, CDR3 DNA, CDR3 protein. D genes are given only for firm matches. Clone sizes are given selectively: once, few, many, or a class where the clone is expanded.

>.|TRBV4-3|.|TRBJ2-5
TGCGCCAGCAGCAAGCAGGGGGGAGAGACCCAGTACTTC
CASSKQGGETQYF
>.|TRBV6-5|.|TRBJ1-2
TGTGCCAGCAACTCGTCGGACCCGGAATTAGGTGGCTACACCTTC
CASNSSDPELGGYTF
>.|TRBV5-4|.|TRBJ1-2
TGTGCCAGCAGCTTGGAGGAGCAGGCGCGTGGCTACACCTTC
CASSLEEQARGYTF
>.|TRBV28|.|TRBJ2-5
TGTGCCAGCAGGAAAACAGAGAACCAAGAGACCCAGTACTTC
CASRKTENQETQYF
>TRBD2|TRBV6-6|.|TRBJ2-3
TGTGCCAGCAGTTACGCGGCTAGCGGGGCAGATACGCAGTATTTT
CASSYAASGADTQYF
>.|TRBV4-2|once|TRBJ2-2
TGTGCCAGCAGCCAAGCCCCCCACACCGGGGAGCTGTTTTTT
CASSQAPHTGELFF
>TRBD1|TRBV11-2|.|TRBJ2-7
TGTGCCAGCAGCTTAGAGACAGGGAGCTCCTACGAGCAGTACTTC
CASSLETGSSYEQYF
>.|TRBV5-1|.|TRBJ2-7
TGCGCCAGCAGCTTGGTTTTTGGGCTCCGTGGCGAGCAGTACTTC
CASSLVFGLRGEQYF
>.|TRBV6-2/TRBV6-3|.|TRBJ2-6
TGTGCCAGCAGCCTTGCAGGGAGTGGGGCCAACGTCCTGACTTTC
CASSLAGSGANVLTF
>.|TRBV19|.|TRBJ2-7
TGTGCCAGTAGTATACAGGGCTTCTCCTACGAGCAGTACTTC
CASSIQGFSYEQYF
>.|TRBV9|.|TRBJ1-6
TGTGCCAGCAGCGTGTCGGCGAATTCACCCCTCCACTTT
CASSVSANSPLHF
>.|TRBV20-1|.|TRBJ1-2
TGCAGTGCTTTTGAGAACTATGGCTACACCTTC
CSAFENYGYTF
>TRBD1|TRBV29-1|.|TRBJ1-5
TGCAGCGCCGGAACAGGGGGTAATCAGCCCCAGCATTTT
CSAGTGGNQPQHF
>TRBD2|TRBV4-1|.|TRBJ2-3
TGCGCCAGCAGCCAAGAGCCTAGCGGGGCCAGAGATACGCAGTATTTT
CASSQEPSGARDTQYF
>TRBD1|TRBV7-9|.|TRBJ2-1
TGTGCCAGCAGCCCCCCCGACAGGGGGCATAACAATGAGCAGTTCTTC
CASSPPDRGHNNEQFF
>.|TRBV6-2/TRBV6-3|.|TRBJ2-2
TGTGCCAGCAGTCCAGGGCGGATATCGAACACCGGGGAGCTGTTTTTT
CASSPGRISNTGELFF
>.|TRBV19|.|TRBJ2-2
TGTGCCAGTAAATCTAGCGCTGCTTCCGGGGAGCTGTTTTTT
CASKSSAASGELFF
>.|TRBV24-1|.|TRBJ2-3
TGTGCCACCAGTGATTTGGGGAGGGGGCTAGGGTCGGATACGCAGTATTTT
CATSDLGRGLGSDTQYF
>.|TRBV6-6|.|TRBJ1-5
TGTGCCAGCAGTTATAATAGCAATCAGCCCCAGCATTTT
CASSYNSNQPQHF
>TRBD2|TRBV7-2|.|TRBJ2-5
TGTGCCAGCAGCCTCGGTACTAGCGGGAGTTACCAAGAGACCCAGTACTTC
CASSLGTSGSYQETQYF
>.|TRBV3-1/TRBV3-2|.|TRBJ2-2
TGTGCCAGCAGCAAAGCCGGGGAGCTGTTTTTT
CASSKAGELFF
>.|TRBV27|.|TRBJ2-3
TGTGCCACCATTGGGCGGGCGAAGGCAGATACGCAGTATTTT
CATIGRAKADTQYF
>TRBD2|TRBV4-1|.|TRBJ2-1
TGCGCCAGCAGCCAAGATGAGCGGGGGGGCTTCAACAATGAGCAGTTCTTC
CASSQDERGGFNNEQFF
>TRBD1|TRBV5-1|.|TRBJ1-2
TGCGCCAGCAGCTTGGGTGACAGGGGAAGCAACTATGGCTACACCTTC
CASSLGDRGSNYGYTF
>TRBD2|TRBV7-2|.|TRBJ2-1
TGTGCCAGCAGCCCCGAAGGACTAGCGGGTCGTAATGAGCAGTTCTTC
CASSPEGLAGRNEQFF
>TRBD1|TRBV5-1|.|TRBJ1-2
TGCGCCAGCAGCCTGACAGGGGGCGGAGATGGCTACACCTTC
CASSLTGGGDGYTF
>.|TRBV18|once|TRBJ1-5
TGTGCCAGCTCACCACGAGGGACGGATCAGCCCCAGCATTTT
CASSPRGTDQPQHF
>TRBD1|TRBV6-5|.|TRBJ2-3
TGTGCCAGCAGCCAGACTTCAGGGGGCAATACGCAGTATTTT
CASSQTSGGNTQYF
>.|TRBV5-1|.|TRBJ1-1
TGCGCCAGCAGCCCTGGCGGGAACACTGAAGCTTTCTTT
CASSPGGNTEAFF
>.|TRBV4-1|.|TRBJ2-1
TGCGCCAGCAGCCTCCGACTACAGGGTGGGGTCGATGAGCAGTTCTTC
CASSLRLQGGVDEQFF
>.|TRBV6-5|.|TRBJ1-2
TGTGCCAGCAGTTCCTCGCGGGCCTCTAACTATGGCTACACCTTC
CASSSSRASNYGYTF
>TRBD1|TRBV13|.|TRBJ1-2
TGTGCCAGCAGCTTAGGCCCCCCGGGACAGGGGTGCACCTTC
CASSLGPPGQGCTF
>.|TRBV6-5|.|TRBJ1-5
TGTGCCAGCAGTTCAGGGGTTGAGGGCAATCAGCCCCAGCATTTT
CASSSGVEGNQPQHF
>.|TRBV10-3|few|TRBJ2-3
TGTGCCTCTGGAGGGGGAGTGGTGCGAGATACGCAGTATTTT
CASGGGVVRDTQYF
>TRBD1|TRBV5-4|.|TRBJ1-2
TGTGCCAGCAGCCAACGTCCGGGACAGGGGGCGAGTTTTTGGGGCTACACCTTC
CASSQRPGQGASFWGYTF
>.|TRBV9|.|TRBJ1-1
TGTGCCAGCAGCGTAGATGGAACAGACGAAGCTTTCTTT
CASSVDGTDEAFF
>TRBD2|TRBV5-1|.|TRBJ2-5
TGCGCCAGCAGCTCGGGACTAGGAAAACTTCAAGAGACCCAGTACTTC
CASSSGLGKLQETQYF
>.|TRBV5-1|.|TRBJ1-5
TGCGCCAGCAGCTTGGCCAAGTTAGGGGTTCTATTCCCCCGCCGATTGTATCATTTT
CASSLAKLGVLFPRRLYHF
>.|TRBV7-6|.|TRBJ2-2
TGTGCCAGCAGCGTGACGGGACAGAACACCGGGGAGCTGTTTTTT
CASSVTGQNTGELFF
>.|TRBV11-1|.|TRBJ1-1
TGTGCCAGCAGCAGTAGAGTTACAGTGGTCACTGAAGCTTTCTTT
CASSSRVTVVTEAFF
>.|TRBV11-1|.|TRBJ2-2
TGTGCCAGCAGCCAGGTCCGGGGAAGGACCGGGGAGCTGTTTTTT
CASSQVRGRTGELFF
>TRBD1|TRBV6-5|.|TRBJ2-7
TGTGCCAGCAGTTTCGACAGGGTAAGATCCGAGCAGTACTTC
CASSFDRVRSEQYF
>.|TRBV30|once|TRBJ1-1
TGTGCCTCCCTACAGGGAAACACTGAAGCTTTCTTT
CASLQGNTEAFF